These 21 T cell receptor beta chains were all obtained from the same sample, sequenced in a study of cytomegalovirus exposure and HLA in healthy donors. Sequencing used immunoSEQ multiplex PCR; TCRdb keeps in-frame clones, though not all of them. Altogether under 250,000 clones are present, 75% to 95% being singletons, with the ten largest covering more than 1%. What was sequenced was PBMCs. Source of these receptors: a woman younger than 30 in good health and CMV-seronegative.

The chain joins TRBV19 to TRBJ1-1; D is unclear. In germline, CDR1 is LNHDA, CDR2 SQIVND (reference sequence). The CDR3 contains 15 residues. Trimming cost V 4 bases and J 2 bases, with 14 bases left between them. CDR3 residues: CASSNTEAPNTEAFF. In nucleotides, the CDR3 is TGTGCCAGTAGTAACACGGAGGCTCCTAACACTGAAGCTTTCTTT.

V usage is TRBV5-1 and J usage is TRBJ2-1; the match to TRBD2 covers 10 bases. The CDR3 is 15 amino acids. Trimming at V came to 4 bases and at J to 2 bases, leaving 3 bases not matched to a gene. In germline, CDR1 is SGHRS, CDR2 YFSETQ. CDR3 bases: TGCGCCAGCAGCCAGCGGGAGGGGACCTACAATGAGCAGTTCTTC. Its protein is CASSQREGTYNEQFF.

This clone was observed once. The chain is built from TRBV5-1 and TRBJ1-3; possible D gene TRBD1, 6 bases. In germline, CDR1 is SGHRS, CDR2 YFSETQ. The V end was cut by 0 bases, the J end by 8 bases, with 15 bases between. The CDR3 contains 15 residues. CDR3 residues: CASSLGRGTSDTIYF. DNA for the CDR3: TGCGCCAGCAGCTTGGGTCGAGGGACATCGGACACCATATATTTT.

This chain links TRBV4-1 with TRBJ1-1, with 8 bases identical to TRBD1. The V gene end was trimmed by 1 base and the J gene end by 5 bases; junction bases not matched to a gene: 15. CDR1 and CDR2 from the germline V gene are MGHRA and YSYEKL. CDR3 length equals 18 residues. The CDR3 region is CASSQGPGTGLGETEAFF. CDR3 coding DNA: TGCGCCAGCAGCCAAGGGCCCGGGACAGGTCTTGGAGAGACTGAAGCTTTCTTT.

V and J are TRBV28 and TRBJ1-1; 8 bases agree with TRBD1. CDR1 is MDHEN, CDR2 SYDVKM, per germline. V shed 6 bases, J shed 0 bases, and the junction held 3 bases outside the gene matches. This CDR3 spans 14 amino acids. The CDR3 region has the DNA TGTGCCAGCAGGGAGACAGGGGTGAACACTGAAGCTTTCTTT. This codes for CASRETGVNTEAFF.

This chain uses TRBV11-2 with TRBJ2-1; 10 bases map to TRBD2. Germline CDR1 reads SGHAT; CDR2 reads FQNNGV. The CDR3 length is 16 residues. With V trimmed by 2 bases and J by 6 bases, 7 bases remained unmatched. The DNA of the CDR3 is TGTGCCAGCAGCTTATTATCTAGCGGGAGAGCCAATGAGCAGTTCTTC. As protein: CASSLLSSGRANEQFF.

The V gene is TRBV9, the J gene TRBJ1-2, with D possibly being TRBD1 (5 bases). There are 14 residues in the CDR3. V lost 0 bases and J lost 8, with 14 bases in between. Germline values: CDR1 SGDLS, CDR2 YYNGEE. The CDR3 loop reads CASSVASGLDGYTF. CDR3 in DNA: TGTGCCAGCAGCGTAGCTTCAGGGCTGGACGGCTACACCTTC.

The chain couples TRBV13 to TRBJ2-1, with D maybe TRBD2 (5 bases). Per germline, CDR1 PRHDT and CDR2 FYEKMQ (reference sequence). This CDR3 is built from 18 residues. Trimming stripped 3 bases from V and 4 bases from J, with 22 bases between. CDR3 sequence (DNA): TGTGCCAGCAGCTTGAACCAAAACCAGCGGCTGCCTTACAATGAGCAGTTCTTC. Translating gives CASSLNQNQRLPYNEQFF.

The rearrangement uses TRBV10-1 and TRBJ2-2; possible D gene TRBD2, 5 bases. The CDR3 runs to 16 residues. The V end lost 5 bases, the J end lost 0 bases, and 13 bases lay between the germline ends. Germline values: CDR1 WNHNN, CDR2 SYGVQD (reference sequence). CDR3 nucleotide sequence: TGCGCCAGCAGTCCCCACTCACTAGCGAACACCGGGGAGCTGTTTTTT. It yields the protein CASSPHSLANTGELFF.

CDR3: CASSLDRSNQPQHF. DNA for the CDR3: TGTGCCAGCAGCTTAGACAGAAGCAATCAGCCCCAGCATTTT. The V gene is TRBV7-9, the J gene TRBJ1-5; D ambiguous. This CDR3 has 14 amino acids. Trimming left V 1 base short and J 1 base short, with 5 bases between. The germline CDR1 and CDR2 sequences are SEHNR and FQNEAQ (reference sequence).

Only one count was recorded for this clone. The chain is built from TRBV7-2 and TRBJ2-1; 8 positions agree with TRBD2. After removal of 0 bases from V and 8 bases from J, the junction contained 3 bases not matched to a gene. The CDR3 consists of 14 residues. Germline V lookup: CDR1 SGHTA, CDR2 FQGNSA. CDR3 DNA: TGTGCCAGCAGCTTAGCTGCGGGAGGCCATGAGCAGTTCTTC. Amino acids: CASSLAAGGHEQFF.

The DNA of the CDR3 is TGTGCCACCGACAGGAACACCGGGGAGCTGTTTTTT. Translated: CATDRNTGELFF. V gene TRBV6-4 combines with J gene TRBJ2-2, with a possible D match to TRBD1 (5 bases). The CDR3 totals 12 residues. Germline V gives CDR1 MRHNA, CDR2 SNTAGT. V dropped 10 bases and J dropped 1 base, with 7 bases sitting between them.

A single count supports this clone. This chain connects TRBV5-6 to TRBJ1-1; TRBD1 agrees at 9 bases. There are 16 residues in the CDR3. The junction had 11 bases not matched to a gene; V was cut back by 3 bases and J by 5 bases. Per germline, CDR1 SGHDT and CDR2 YYEEEE. The CDR3 protein is CASSWRTGGLGTEAFF. The CDR3 DNA reads TGTGCCAGCAGCTGGCGAACAGGGGGCCTGGGGACTGAAGCTTTCTTT.

The chain is built from TRBV7-3 and TRBJ2-5, with 7 nucleotides matching TRBD2. The trim removed 3 bases at V and 5 bases at J, leaving 9 bases unmatched. The length of the CDR3 is 15 residues. Per the germline V gene, CDR1 is SGHTA and CDR2 is FQGTGA. The CDR3 DNA sequence: TGTGCCAGCAGCTTGGGAGGGAGGCGTGAGGAGACCCAGTACTTC. Amino acids: CASSLGGRREETQYF.

The chain links TRBV29-1 to TRBJ1-1; 7 bases line up with TRBD1. J lost 1 base, V lost 7 bases, and 9 bases had no gene match. Germline-derived CDR1 and CDR2 are SQVTM and ANQGSEA. This CDR3 comprises 14 residues. The CDR3 sequence is CSAQAGQRNTEAFF. The CDR3 nucleotides read TGCAGCGCTCAGGCGGGACAGAGGAACACTGAAGCTTTCTTT. The whole variable domain, remainder taken from reference TRBV29-1 and TRBJ1-1, is SAVISQKPSRDICQRGTSLTIQCQVDSQVTMMFWYRQQPGQSLTLIATANQGSEATYESGFVIDKFPISRPNLTFSTLTVSNMSPEDSSIYLCSAQAGQRNTEAFFGQGTRLTVV.

The CDR3 coding sequence is TGTGCCAGTAGTATTCAGACGGGACTAACAACTAATGAAAAACTGTTTTTT. Encoded protein: CASSIQTGLTTNEKLFF. The chain combines TRBV19 with TRBJ1-4; D might be TRBD1 (5 bases). Germline assignment: CDR1 LNHDA and CDR2 SQIVND (reference sequence). Trimming took 3 bases from V and 0 from J, leaving 14 bases between them. The CDR3 length is 17 residues. The variable domain in full, completed from reference TRBV19 and TRBJ1-4, reads DGGITQSPKYLFRKEGQNVTLSCEQNLNHDAMYWYRQDPGQGLRLIYYSQIVNDFQKGDIAEGYSVSREKKESFPLTVTSAQKNPTAFYLCASSIQTGLTTNEKLFFGSGTQLSVL.

The rearrangement joins TRBV5-5 to TRBJ1-3; possibly TRBD1 for D (6 bases). V lost 4 bases and J lost 0, with 11 bases in between. The CDR3 totals 15 residues. CDR1 and CDR2 (germline): SGHKS, YYEKEE (reference sequence). The CDR3 is CASSMDRYSGNTIYF. The CDR3 bases are TGTGCCAGCAGCATGGACAGATACTCTGGAAACACCATATATTTT.

The V and J genes are TRBV9 and TRBJ2-1; TRBD2 agrees at 13 bases. CDR3 size: 16 residues. J lost 3 bases, V lost 3 bases, and 3 bases had no gene match. Germline loops: CDR1 SGDLS, CDR2 YYNGEE. The CDR3 protein is CASSGTSGGLYNEQFF. The CDR3 bases are TGTGCCAGCAGCGGGACTAGCGGGGGCCTCTACAATGAGCAGTTCTTC.

This clone was recorded once. This chain connects TRBV7-9 to TRBJ2-5; D call uncertain. The CDR3 spans 14 residues. V was cut by 7 bases and J by 4 bases, with 16 bases left in between. Germline-derived CDR1 and CDR2 are SEHNR and FQNEAQ (reference sequence). The CDR3 reads CASTPHLDPETQYF. The DNA for the CDR3 is TGTGCCAGCACCCCGCATCTAGACCCAGAGACCCAGTACTTC.

The chain couples TRBV27 to TRBJ2-7; 11 bases align to TRBD2. With V trimmed by 5 bases and J by 4 bases, 7 bases remained unmatched. The CDR3 has 15 residues. Germline V gene lookup returns CDR1 MNHEY and CDR2 SMNVEV (reference sequence). The CDR3 protein is CASSQLLAGEYEQYF. The DNA of the CDR3 is TGTGCCAGCAGTCAACTACTAGCGGGAGAATACGAGCAGTACTTC.

Only one count was recorded for this clone. The gene calls are TRBV29-1 and TRBJ1-2, with 9 bases identical to TRBD1. Per the germline V gene, CDR1 is SQVTM and CDR2 is ANQGSEA. V trimming: 6 bases; J trimming: 8 bases; junction bases outside the gene matches: 10. This CDR3 has 13 amino acids. The CDR3 is CSVGGQGLGGYTF. The CDR3 DNA reads as TGCAGCGTGGGTGGACAGGGGCTCGGAGGCTACACCTTC.